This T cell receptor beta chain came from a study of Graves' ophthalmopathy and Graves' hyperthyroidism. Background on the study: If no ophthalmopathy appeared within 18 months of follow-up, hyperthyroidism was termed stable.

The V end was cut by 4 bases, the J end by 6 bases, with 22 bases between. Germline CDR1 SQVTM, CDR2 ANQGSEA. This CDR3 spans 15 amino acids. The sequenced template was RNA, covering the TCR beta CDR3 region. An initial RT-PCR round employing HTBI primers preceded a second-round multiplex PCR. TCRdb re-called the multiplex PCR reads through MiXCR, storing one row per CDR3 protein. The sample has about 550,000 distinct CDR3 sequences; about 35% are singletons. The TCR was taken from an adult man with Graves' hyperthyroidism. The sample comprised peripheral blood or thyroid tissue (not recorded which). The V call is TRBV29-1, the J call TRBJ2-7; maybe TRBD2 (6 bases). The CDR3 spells CSVVGVSGFYSEQYF. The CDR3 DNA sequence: TGCAGCGTTGTCGGTGTTAGCGGCTTCTACAGCGAGCAGTACTTC.